The rows below give T cell receptor beta chains drawn from one sample of a study of human T cells and chemical hapten exposure. TCRdb re-called the RACE reads through MiXCR, storing one row per CDR3 protein. The sample consists of some 87,000 distinct CDR3 sequences, approximately 10% of them appearing once. The specimen was whole blood, collected in connection with sensitization to the hapten diphenylcyclopropenone (DPC). The receptors were gathered from a woman in her fifties or sixties with alopecia areata. Some clones in this sample may be carry-over from other donors' samples. Each CDR3 is given with its conserved first and last residue. A D gene is named only where the DNA matches it firmly. Clone size is stated in some rows and not others, as once, few, many or a class when expanded.

TRBJ1-2,-,-,TRBV20-1,TGCAGTGCAACCCGGAGCGTAGGTGATGGCTACACCTTC,CSATRSVGDGYTF
TRBJ1-2,-,TRBD1,TRBV10-3,TGTGCCATCCGCGGGGGGACAGACTATGGCTACACCTTC,CAIRGGTDYGYTF
TRBJ1-5,-,TRBD1,TRBV27,TGTGCCAGCAGTAGGGGGACAGCTAGCAATCAGCCCCAGCATTTT,CASSRGTASNQPQHF
TRBJ2-5,once,-,TRBV7-6,TGTGCCAGGCCAGAACCGGACACGAAAGAGACCCAGTACTTC,CARPEPDTKETQYF
TRBJ1-2,-,-,TRBV19,TGTGCCAGTAGTATACGCCCGGACAGCGCTTATGGCTACACCTTC,CASSIRPDSAYGYTF
TRBJ2-2,many,TRBD2,TRBV6-2/TRBV6-3,TGTGCCAGCAGTTACGCGAGCGGGAGTGCCGGGGAGCTGTTTTTT,CASSYASGSAGELFF
TRBJ1-2,-,-,TRBV29-1,TGCAGCGTTGAGAGAGACGGGAGCTACACCTTC,CSVERDGSYTF
TRBJ2-1,-,-,TRBV11-2,TGTGCCAGCAGCTCGGGACAAGCCAACAATGAGCAGTTCTTC,CASSSGQANNEQFF
TRBJ2-7,-,TRBD2,TRBV6-5,TGTGCCAGCAGACTAACGCCGGGAGGCACCTACGAGCAGTACTTC,CASRLTPGGTYEQYF
TRBJ2-2,-,-,TRBV5-1,TGCGCCAGCAGCTTGACAGGGCCCGTCACCGGGGAGCTGTTTTTT,CASSLTGPVTGELFF
TRBJ2-5,-,TRBD2,TRBV30,TGTGCCTGGACGGTCGGGGGGGAGACCCAGTACTTC,CAWTVGGETQYF
TRBJ2-3,few,-,TRBV29-1,TGCAGCGTTGGCGGCAATTCAGATACGCAGTATTTT,CSVGGNSDTQYF
TRBJ2-3,-,-,TRBV14,TGTGCCAGCCAAGCAAGGTTCACAGATACGCAGTATTTT,CASQARFTDTQYF
TRBJ1-1,-,-,TRBV7-2,TGTGCCAGCAGCTTAAGTGTTGCGAACACTGAAGCTTTCTTT,CASSLSVANTEAFF
TRBJ2-5,-,TRBD2,TRBV12-3/TRBV12-4,TGTGCCAGCAGTCGACTAGCGGGAGCAGTAGAGACCCAGTACTTC,CASSRLAGAVETQYF
TRBJ2-1,few,-,TRBV19,TGTGCCAGTAGTATCAGTGACAGGAGTTACAATGAGCAGTTCTTC,CASSISDRSYNEQFF
TRBJ2-2,once,-,TRBV9,TGTGCCAGCAGCTCCCATAGGCTGAAATCCGGGGAGCTGTTTTTT,CASSSHRLKSGELFF
TRBJ2-7,-,-,TRBV21-1,TGTGCCAGCAGCAGCCTACAGGGGATCGCCTACGAGCAGTACTTC,CASSSLQGIAYEQYF
TRBJ2-2,many,-,TRBV6-4,TGTGCCAGCAGCCCACGGGACACCGGGGAGCTGTTTTTT,CASSPRDTGELFF
TRBJ1-1,many,TRBD1,TRBV12-3/TRBV12-4,TGTGCCAGCAGCCGCCCAGAGGGGGCGAACACTGAAGCTTTCTTT,CASSRPEGANTEAFF
TRBJ1-4,few,TRBD1,TRBV12-3/TRBV12-4,TGTGCCAGCAGTCCGGACAGGGCTGGTGAAAAACTGTTTTTT,CASSPDRAGEKLFF
TRBJ2-2,medium-sized,TRBD1,TRBV12-3/TRBV12-4,TGTGCCAGCAGTTTTTGGGGACAGGGAGGCGGGGAGCTGTTTTTT,CASSFWGQGGGELFF
TRBJ1-6,-,-,TRBV7-9,TGTGCCAGCAGCCCCCCGGGGGCTCCAGATTCACCCCTCCACTTT,CASSPPGAPDSPLHF
TRBJ1-5,many,TRBD1,TRBV6-6,TGTGCCAGCAGTTACGGGAGACAGGGGACGGGCAATCAGCCCCAGCATTTT,CASSYGRQGTGNQPQHF
TRBJ2-1,few,TRBD2,TRBV27,TGTGCCAGCAGTAAAGGGGTGACTAGCTCCGGCAATGAGCAGTTCTTC,CASSKGVTSSGNEQFF
TRBJ1-2,few,-,TRBV7-2,TGTGCCAGCAGCTTAGCGGGAAGGGCGGGAGGCTACACCTTC,CASSLAGRAGGYTF
TRBJ2-1,many,-,TRBV29-1,TGCAGCGTTGGGTCGTCCGGGGCCTACAATGAGCAGTTCTTC,CSVGSSGAYNEQFF
TRBJ1-5,many,-,TRBV18,TGTGCCAGCTCACCATTGAGAGGCAATCAGCCCCAGCATTTT,CASSPLRGNQPQHF
TRBJ2-3,many,TRBD1,TRBV4-1,TGCGCCAGCAGCCTCGCCGGGACAGGTAGCACAGATACGCAGTATTTT,CASSLAGTGSTDTQYF
TRBJ2-1,few,TRBD2,TRBV15,TGTGCCACCAGCAGCCTTGGGACTAGCGGAAGCTCCTACAATGAGCAGTTCTTC,CATSSLGTSGSSYNEQFF
TRBJ2-1,many,-,TRBV27,TGTGCCAGCAGACAGCCCCCGACGGGATCGGAGTTCTTC,CASRQPPTGSEFF
TRBJ1-6,few,TRBD1,TRBV6-5,TGTGCCAGCAGTTACGGGGGACAGGGGAATTCACCCCTCCACTTT,CASSYGGQGNSPLHF
TRBJ1-4,-,-,TRBV25-1,TGTGCCAGCAGTGAATCGGGGGGTGCTAATGAAAAACTGTTTTTT,CASSESGGANEKLFF
TRBJ2-7,few,TRBD1,TRBV10-3,TGTGCCATCAGTGAGTTGGGACAGGGGTATGGCGAGCAGTACTTC,CAISELGQGYGEQYF
TRBJ1-5,-,-,TRBV19,TGTGCCAGTAGTATAGGACAGCGGGGCAATCAGCCCCAGCATTTT,CASSIGQRGNQPQHF
TRBJ1-6,many,TRBD1,TRBV18,TGTGCCAGCTCATCGCTCCGGGACAGGGTCAATTCACCCCTCCACTTT,CASSSLRDRVNSPLHF
TRBJ2-2,-,TRBD1,TRBV7-9,TGTGCCAGCAGCTCTCCCCAGGGACAGGGGGCAACCGGGGAGCTGTTTTTT,CASSSPQGQGATGELFF
TRBJ2-1,-,-,TRBV9,TGTGCCAGCAGCGTAGGCGGCATCGGGAGCGGGTTAGAGCAGTTCTTC,CASSVGGIGSGLEQFF